These T cell receptor beta chains were read from a single sample in a study of PD-1 blockade in classical Hodgkin lymphoma. Sequencing used immunoSEQ multiplex PCR; TCRdb keeps in-frame clones, though not all of them. The sample has about 100,000 clones; around 88% are singletons. The sample was peripheral blood mononuclear cells (PBMCs), taken before the second cycle of nivolumab. Every receptor here comes from a human donor with classical Hodgkin lymphoma. CDR3s include the opening cysteine and the closing phenylalanine or tryptophan. D genes are given only for firm matches. Size tells how often a clone was seen (once, few, many) or the class of an expanded clone, and some rows leave it out.

d_gene	v_gene	j_gene	abundance	CDR3nt	CDR3aa
TRBD2	TRBV7-3	TRBJ2-7	once	TGTGCCAGCAGCTTAGCTGCTAGCGGGGTCTACGAGCAGTACTTC	CASSLAASGVYEQYF
TRBD2	TRBV6-5	TRBJ2-7	.	TGTGCCAGCAGTGGGAGCGGGGGGCCTTCCTACGAGCAGTACTTC	CASSGSGGPSYEQYF
.	TRBV4-3	TRBJ2-7	.	TGCGCCAGCAGCCAAGATAGCACAGCCTACGAGCAGTACTTC	CASSQDSTAYEQYF
.	TRBV28	TRBJ1-5	.	TGTGCCAGCAGTCGCGTGGGGGCGCGAGAGCCCCAGCATTTT	CASSRVGAREPQHF
.	TRBV7-2	TRBJ1-2	.	TGTGCCAGCAGCTTAGACAGGGAATATGGCTACACCTTC	CASSLDREYGYTF
.	TRBV6-6	TRBJ2-1	.	TGTGCCAGCAGAACAGGACGGGTAAAGGTTTACAATGAGCAGTTCTTC	CASRTGRVKVYNEQFF
.	TRBV13	TRBJ2-5	.	TGTGCCAGCAGCTGGAGAACCTCGATTATCGGGGGATGGGAGACCCAGTACTTC	CASSWRTSIIGGWETQYF
.	TRBV11-2	TRBJ2-7	.	TGTGCCAGCAGCCCATTTACAGGGCCCTACGAGCAGTACTTC	CASSPFTGPYEQYF
.	TRBV19	TRBJ2-7	.	TGTGCCAGTAGTTGGCAGGGGGGATACGAGCAGTACTTC	CASSWQGGYEQYF
.	TRBV6-6	TRBJ1-6	few	TGTGCCAGCAGTTATTCTCACGGGGATTCACCCCTCCACTTT	CASSYSHGDSPLHF
TRBD1	TRBV6-6	TRBJ2-2	.	TGTGCCAGCAGGGACAGGTCAACTGGGGAGCTGTTTTTT	CASRDRSTGELFF
TRBD1	TRBV7-9	TRBJ2-7	.	TGTGCCAGCACCCCAGGACAGGGGATACGGCACGAGCAGTACTTC	CASTPGQGIRHEQYF
TRBD2	TRBV19	TRBJ2-3	.	TGTGCCAGTAGCGGGGGGGCGTATACGCAGTATTTT	CASSGGAYTQYF
.	TRBV7-2	TRBJ1-2	.	TGTGCCAGCAGGGGACGTTGGAACAGCCATACCACCTTC	CASRGRWNSHTTF
.	TRBV30	TRBJ2-7	.	TGTGCCGGGGGGCAGAAAAGCTCCTACGAGCAGTACTTC	CAGGQKSSYEQYF
.	TRBV10-3	TRBJ2-6	.	TGTGCCATCAGTGAGGCCGCAGTCCGCCTACGCCCTGGAAATACTGGGGCCAACGTCCTGACTTTC	CAISEAAVRLRPGNTGANVLTF
.	TRBV30	TRBJ1-1	.	TGTGCCTGGAGTGTTTTGCGGTCTGGGTTGGCTGAAGCTTTCTTT	CAWSVLRSGLAEAFF
TRBD1	TRBV6-5	TRBJ1-1	few	TGTGCCAGCAGTTACTCCGCGACAGGGGACACTGAAGCTTTCTTT	CASSYSATGDTEAFF
TRBD1	TRBV7-2	TRBJ1-2	.	TGTGCCAGCCGATCAGGGGGCAGGGGGTATGGCTACACCTTC	CASRSGGRGYGYTF
.	TRBV19	TRBJ2-1	few	TGTGCCAGTAGTCTCTTAACAAGGGCCTACAAGAATGAGCAGTTCTTC	CASSLLTRAYKNEQFF
.	TRBV7-9	TRBJ2-7	.	TGTGCCAGCAGCTTTGCGACCGAGCAGTACTTC	CASSFATEQYF
TRBD1	TRBV28	TRBJ1-2	.	TGTGCCAGCAGTTTATCAGGGACAGGGGGCCCCTACTATGGCTACACCTTC	CASSLSGTGGPYYGYTF
.	TRBV14	TRBJ2-2	once	TGTGCCAGCAGCCAAGAATACCAGGGGGGTTTGTCCGGGGAGCTGTTTTTT	CASSQEYQGGLSGELFF
.	TRBV5-8	TRBJ1-5	.	TGTGCCAGCAGCCCCTCCGGGGGACATAGCAATCAGCCCCAGCATTTT	CASSPSGGHSNQPQHF
.	TRBV7-6	TRBJ2-6	.	TGTGCCAGCAGCTTAGGGGACTCAAGGGGAAGTGGGGCCAACGTCCTGACTTTC	CASSLGDSRGSGANVLTF
.	TRBV19	TRBJ2-1	.	TGTGCCAGTAGACGAAACATGAACAATGAGCAGTTCTTC	CASRRNMNNEQFF
TRBD2	TRBV6-4	TRBJ2-7	.	TGTGCCAGCAGTGAAGGACTAGGCGGCGAGCAGTACTTC	CASSEGLGGEQYF
.	TRBV5-4	TRBJ2-1	.	TGTGCCAGCCGAACTACTCTCAATGAGCAGTTCTTC	CASRTTLNEQFF
.	TRBV27	TRBJ1-5	medium-sized	TGTGCCAGCAGCAAGGGTATACGGCAGCCCCAGCATTTT	CASSKGIRQPQHF
.	TRBV4-1	TRBJ1-2	.	TGCGCCAGCAGCCAAGTCTGGGCAGACGTTATTTCTAACTATGGCTACACCTTC	CASSQVWADVISNYGYTF
TRBD1	TRBV30	TRBJ1-2	.	TGTGCCTGGAGATTGGGACAGGGCAGTGGCTACACCTTC	CAWRLGQGSGYTF
.	TRBV28	TRBJ1-1	.	TGTGCCAGCAGTGCTAACCCTCTCTTCGGGGGACCCCCATCTGAAGCTTTCTTT	CASSANPLFGGPPSEAFF
.	TRBV10-3	TRBJ1-2	.	TGTGCCATCAGGGGGATTGACTATGGCTACACCTTC	CAIRGIDYGYTF
TRBD2	TRBV27	TRBJ2-1	few	TGTGCCAGCAGCCGGGGACTAGCGGGGGGGTATACCAATTCCTACAATGAGCAGTTCTTC	CASSRGLAGGYTNSYNEQFF
.	TRBV13	TRBJ1-2	.	TGTGCCAGCAGCTTAGCTCCAGGGTACTATGGCTACACCTTC	CASSLAPGYYGYTF
TRBD2	TRBV7-2	TRBJ2-2	.	TGTGCCAGCAGCGAGACTAGCGGGGGGGCCGGGGAGCTGTTTTTT	CASSETSGGAGELFF
.	TRBV9	TRBJ2-1	.	TGTGCCAGCAGCGCCTCCGGCGGGAACTACAATGAGCAGTTCTTC	CASSASGGNYNEQFF
.	TRBV4-1	TRBJ2-7	.	TGCGCCAGCAGCCCTATCGACCTACTATCCTACGAGCAGTACTTC	CASSPIDLLSYEQYF
.	TRBV12-5	TRBJ1-1	.	TGTGCTAGTGGTTTGGTACTGGGCAGGGAGAACACTGAAGCTTTCTTT	CASGLVLGRENTEAFF
TRBD1	TRBV18	TRBJ1-6	.	TGTGCCAGCTCACTTGGACAGGGGGAATCACCCCTCCACTTT	CASSLGQGESPLHF
.	TRBV30	TRBJ1-2	.	TGTGCCTGGAGAAAATTCAGCTCAGATGGCTACACCTTC	CAWRKFSSDGYTF
.	TRBV7-7	TRBJ2-2	.	TGTGCCAGCAGCTTAAGGGAGGACAGGGAGCTGTTTTTT	CASSLREDRELFF
.	TRBV9	TRBJ2-1	.	TGTGCCAGTCGGGGGGCGAGCTCCTACAATGAGCAGTTCTTC	CASRGASSYNEQFF
TRBD2	TRBV7-6	TRBJ2-5	.	TGTGCCAGCAGCACCAACGCGGGGGACCAAGAGACCCAGTACTTC	CASSTNAGDQETQYF
.	TRBV9	TRBJ1-3	.	TGTGCCAGCAGCGTAGAGGCAGGGGTCGCTGGAAACACCATATATTTT	CASSVEAGVAGNTIYF
.	TRBV19	TRBJ2-7	.	TGTGCCAGTAGTACCAAGGGGTACGAGCAGTACTTC	CASSTKGYEQYF
TRBD2	TRBV5-1	TRBJ2-5	.	TGCGCCAGCAGCACCGTCGGGGGGGCGGATGGAGAGACCCAGTACTTC	CASSTVGGADGETQYF
.	TRBV4-2	TRBJ2-1	.	TGTGCCAGCAACCAAGGGGGGGCGGTCAATGAGCAGTTCTTC	CASNQGGAVNEQFF
.	TRBV25-1	TRBJ1-1	.	TGTGCCAGCAGTGAATGGGGAGTGAACACTGAAGCTTTCTTT	CASSEWGVNTEAFF
.	TRBV28	TRBJ1-2	.	TGTGCCAGCAGTTTATATGGGGCGCAGTATGGCTACACCTTC	CASSLYGAQYGYTF
.	TRBV5-1	TRBJ2-3	.	TGCGCCAGCAGCTTGGACAGGGTCTTAGGGCAGTATTTT	CASSLDRVLGQYF
.	TRBV2	TRBJ2-4	.	TGTGCCAGCAGCCGCCCAACGGCCAAAAACATTCAGTACTTC	CASSRPTAKNIQYF
.	TRBV7-2	TRBJ1-2	.	TGTGCCAGCAGCTTAGCTCCCGGGTCAGACTATGGCTACACCTTC	CASSLAPGSDYGYTF
.	TRBV2	TRBJ1-1	.	TGTGCCAGCAGGGTACAGGGGAACACTGAAGCTTTCTTT	CASRVQGNTEAFF
.	TRBV28	TRBJ2-3	.	TGTGCCAGCAGTTTTCCCCCCTACAGACACACGCAGTATTTT	CASSFPPYRHTQYF
.	TRBV7-3	TRBJ2-1	.	TGTGCCAGCAGCCTCGCTGGGGGGCCGTACAATGAGCAGTTCTTC	CASSLAGGPYNEQFF
.	TRBV5-6	TRBJ2-7	.	TGTGCCAGCAGCTTCGAGAGCTCCTACGAGCAGTACTTC	CASSFESSYEQYF
TRBD1	TRBV10-3	TRBJ1-2	.	TGTGCCATCAGTGAGCTCAAACGGGACAGGGGGCTGTCGGGCTATGGCTACACCTTC	CAISELKRDRGLSGYGYTF
.	TRBV11-3	TRBJ2-5	.	TGTGCCAGCAGCTTAAACTGGGGAGAGACCCAGTACTTC	CASSLNWGETQYF
.	TRBV30	TRBJ2-2	once	TGTGCCTGGTCCGGGACCGTCACCGGGGAGCTGTTTTTT	CAWSGTVTGELFF